This entry lists 11 T cell receptor beta chains sequenced from one sample in a study of CD8 T cells in Susac syndrome. With random hexamers, reverse transcription was performed on roughly 0.45 to 1 ug of RNA. Each CDR3 protein gets one entry after TCRdb re-called the immunoSEQ multiplex PCR reads with MiXCR. Among about 140,000 distinct CDR3 sequences listed, approximately 95% were seen once. Sequenced input: CD8+ T cells from PBMCs. Receptors originate from a human donor with Susac syndrome.

The chain recombines TRBV15 with TRBJ1-2; D call uncertain. The ends were cut back, 5 bases at V and 0 bases at J, with 10 bases in the middle. The CDR3 runs to 14 residues. CDR1 and CDR2 (germline): LNHNV, YYDKDF (reference sequence). The CDR3 DNA reads TGTGCCACCAGCGTAAGGTCTTCTAACTATGGCTACACCTTC. As protein: CATSVRSSNYGYTF. The variable domain in full, completed from reference TRBV15 and TRBJ1-2, reads DAMVIQNPRYQVTQFGKPVTLSCSQTLNHNVMYWYQQKSSQAPKLLFHYYDKDFNNEADTPDNFQSRRPNTSFCFLDIRSPGLGDTAMYLCATSVRSSNYGYTFGSGTRLTVV.

The chain combines TRBV13 with TRBJ1-3; 11 bases are a match to TRBD1. This CDR3 contains 14 residues. The V gene end was trimmed by 5 bases and the J gene end by 8 bases; junction bases not matched to a gene: 5. Looked up from germline, CDR1 is PRHDT and CDR2 is FYEKMQ (reference sequence). CDR3 nucleotides: TGTGCCAGCAGCGGGGGACAGGGGGTTGACACCATATATTTT. Translation gives CASSGGQGVDTIYF.

The chain uses TRBV4-1 and TRBJ1-2; TRBD1 might be the D (6 bases). Deletions cut 10 bases from V and 4 bases from J, with 16 bases between. The length of the CDR3 is 13 residues. Looked up from germline, CDR1 is MGHRA and CDR2 is YSYEKL. CDR3 in DNA: TGCGCCACCCCGGACAGTACAGGCTATGGCTACACCTTC. This translates into CATPDSTGYGYTF.

V usage is TRBV6-5 and J usage is TRBJ1-5; D ambiguous. Between the trimmed V and J ends, which lost 2 bases and 6 bases, there was a span of 5 bases. The CDR3 has 12 residues. Germline V gene sequence: CDR1 MNHEY, CDR2 SVGAGI. The CDR3 loop is CASSYAGQPQHF. CDR3 coding DNA: TGTGCCAGCAGTTACGCAGGTCAGCCCCAGCATTTT.

This sequence joins TRBV11-2 and TRBJ2-6, with 9 bases identical to TRBD1. V lost 6 bases and J lost 4; bases outside the gene matches: 16. CDR3 size: 19 residues. The germline V gene encodes CDR1 SGHAT and CDR2 FQNNGV. The CDR3 DNA sequence: TGTGCCAGCAGTCCTATACCGGGACAGGGAACCTCAGGGGCCAACGTCCTGACTTTC. It encodes CASSPIPGQGTSGANVLTF.

The chain's CDR3 is CASSAVGTTTEAFF. The CDR3 bases are TGTGCCAGCAGCGCCGTGGGGACAACCACTGAAGCTTTCTTT. The chain couples TRBV7-9 to TRBJ1-1, with a weak D call TRBD1 (6 bases). Germline V lookup: CDR1 SEHNR, CDR2 FQNEAQ (reference sequence). Trimming took 5 bases from V and 4 from J, leaving 14 bases between them. The CDR3 is made up of 14 amino acids.

This clonotype occurred once. The V call is TRBV4-1, the J call TRBJ2-3, with 9 positions matching TRBD1. V gave up 1 base and J gave up 2 bases; unmatched junction bases: 7. The CDR3 loop spans 17 amino acids. Germline lookup yields CDR1 MGHRA and CDR2 YSYEKL. CDR3: CASSQGGQGGTTDTQYF. The CDR3 nucleotides read TGCGCCAGCAGCCAAGGGGGACAGGGAGGAACCACAGATACGCAGTATTTT.

The chain combines TRBV2 with TRBJ1-5; 7 bases fit TRBD1. Germline V lookup: CDR1 SNHLY, CDR2 FYNNEI. With V trimmed by 3 bases and J by 5 bases, 16 bases remained unmatched. The length of the CDR3 is 18 residues. DNA for the CDR3: TGTGCCAGCAGTGATTCGAGGCCTGGGACAGCCGTTTATCAGCCCCAGCATTTT. It translates to CASSDSRPGTAVYQPQHF.

The rearrangement joins TRBV18 to TRBJ1-3; no definite D call. Germline V gene data show CDR1 as KGHSH and CDR2 as LQKENI. The ends were cut back, 1 base at V and 5 bases at J, with 0 bases in the middle. CDR3 size: 11 residues. CDR3 in amino acids: CASSPRNTIYF. CDR3 coding DNA: TGTGCCAGCTCACCACGAAACACCATATATTTT.

This chain links TRBV20-1 with TRBJ2-3; the match to TRBD1 covers 7 bases. Germline V gene lookup returns CDR1 DFQATT and CDR2 SNEGSKA (reference sequence). The CDR3 is 15 amino acids. V gave up 5 bases and J gave up 4 bases; unmatched junction bases: 12. CDR3 in DNA: TGCAGTGCTCCGTGGGGATGGCAGGGGGCAGATACGCAGTATTTT. This translates into CSAPWGWQGADTQYF.

The V call is TRBV6-5, the J call TRBJ2-1; D ambiguous. This CDR3 comprises 15 residues. Germline CDR1 reads MNHEY; CDR2 reads SVGAGI. V dropped 3 bases and J dropped 2 bases, with 11 bases sitting between them. The CDR3: CASSYSAEPYNEQFF. DNA for the CDR3: TGTGCCAGCAGTTATAGTGCGGAACCCTACAATGAGCAGTTCTTC.